These T cell receptor beta chains were read from a single sample in a study of CD8 T cells in ankylosing spondylitis. TCRdb itself ran the 5' RACE reads through MiXCR, one entry per CDR3 protein. The sample lists approximately 150,000 distinct CDR3 sequences, roughly 34% occurring once. Sequencing was done on a sample of synovial fluid, either unsorted or a sorted T cell fraction (not recorded which). The receptors stem from a male donor with ankylosing spondylitis. CDR3s include the opening cysteine and the closing phenylalanine or tryptophan. The D gene is left open where the match is weak. Rows may omit the clone size; those that give it use once, few, many or a size class.

>TRBV2|.|TRBJ1-1|few
TGTGCCAGCCAACGACAGATTTCCATGAACACTGAAGCTTTCTTT
CASQRQISMNTEAFF
>TRBV7-2|.|TRBJ2-3|.
TGTGCCAGCAGCCAGAGAGTCAGCACAGATACGCAGTATTTT
CASSQRVSTDTQYF
>TRBV11-2|.|TRBJ2-7|many
TGTGCCAGCAGCCCTCGGACAGTAAGCTACGAGCAGTACTTC
CASSPRTVSYEQYF
>TRBV29-1|.|TRBJ2-1|.
TGCAGCGCCGATGAGGGACCGAGTCGTCATGAGCAGTTCTTC
CSADEGPSRHEQFF
>TRBV29-1|.|TRBJ1-1|many
TGCAGCATACGGTCCTCGAACACTGAAGCTTTCTTT
CSIRSSNTEAFF
>TRBV5-1|.|TRBJ2-1|many
TGCGCCAGCAGCTGGCAAGGCCAGAGCTCCTACAATGAGCAGTTCTTC
CASSWQGQSSYNEQFF
>TRBV20-1|.|TRBJ2-7|.
TGCAGTGCTGCCGGGACTTCCTACGAGCAGTACTTC
CSAAGTSYEQYF
>TRBV12-3/TRBV12-4|.|TRBJ2-1|few
TGTGCCAGCTTCCGCGGGGGCAGTTCCTACAATGAGCAGTTCTTC
CASFRGGSSYNEQFF
>TRBV6-7|.|TRBJ1-2|once
TGTGCCAGCAGTTACTCTGAGGAAGGTCGGAGTCGCCAACCTCATGGCTACACCTTC
CASSYSEEGRSRQPHGYTF
>TRBV6-1|TRBD2|TRBJ2-7|many
TGTGCCAGCCGCGCGGGACTAACTACCTACGAGCAGTACTTC
CASRAGLTTYEQYF
>TRBV25-1|TRBD1|TRBJ1-3|many
TGTGCCAGCAGTGACATGACAGGGAATGGAAACACCATATATTTT
CASSDMTGNGNTIYF
>TRBV27|TRBD2|TRBJ2-7|few
TGTGCCAGCAGTTTATCCGGTGGGACTAGCCCCTACGAGCAGTACTTC
CASSLSGGTSPYEQYF
>TRBV7-2|.|TRBJ2-3|few
TGTGCCAGCGGGTCGAGACGGGATACGCAGTATTTT
CASGSRRDTQYF
>TRBV12-3/TRBV12-4|TRBD1|TRBJ2-1|many
TGTGCCAGCAGTCGTAACTCTAGGACAGGCGGTGAGCAGTTCTTC
CASSRNSRTGGEQFF
>TRBV30|TRBD1|TRBJ1-4|.
TGTGCCTGGAGTGTTGGGGACAGGGGGCCGTCGGCGTTTTTT
CAWSVGDRGPSAFF
>TRBV5-6|.|TRBJ2-5|.
TGTGCCAGCAGCTTGCGCCCAGTAGAGACCCAGTACTTC
CASSLRPVETQYF
>TRBV12-3/TRBV12-4|TRBD2|TRBJ2-1|many
TGTGCCAGCAGTTTACGAAGCGGGGGGAGTAATGAGCAGTTCTTC
CASSLRSGGSNEQFF
>TRBV5-1|TRBD1|TRBJ1-2|many
TGTGCCAGCAGCCCCTTGGACAGGGGAGGAGGCTACACCTTC
CASSPLDRGGGYTF
>TRBV6-5|.|TRBJ2-2|few
TGTGCCAGCAGTTCGGGACCGAGGAGATATACCGGGGAGCTGTTTTTT
CASSSGPRRYTGELFF
>TRBV6-6|.|TRBJ2-7|few
TGTGCCAGCAGTTCAGGGCCCTACGAGCAGTACTTC
CASSSGPYEQYF
>TRBV11-2|.|TRBJ1-1|.
TGTGCCAGCAGCTCTTCGACAGGGAACACTGAAGCTTTCTTT
CASSSSTGNTEAFF
>TRBV7-9|TRBD1|TRBJ2-7|many
TGTGCCAGCAGCACGGACAGGAGAGTTTACGAGCAGTACTTC
CASSTDRRVYEQYF
>TRBV20-1|TRBD1|TRBJ1-6|few
TGCAGTGCAACGACAGGGAGAGGAGATAATTCACCCCTCCACTTT
CSATTGRGDNSPLHF
>TRBV9|.|TRBJ2-2|.
TGTGCCAGCAGCACGTGGACTGGGGTGAAGCCCACCGGGGAGCTGTTTTTT
CASSTWTGVKPTGELFF
>TRBV5-1|.|TRBJ1-1|few
TGCGCCAGCAGCGAGCAGGGGAATGTGAACACTGAAGCTTTCTTT
CASSEQGNVNTEAFF
>TRBV20-1|TRBD2|TRBJ2-7|.
TGCAGTGCTAGATCCCCGGGAGGGCCCGACGAGCAGTACTTC
CSARSPGGPDEQYF
>TRBV3-1|TRBD1|TRBJ2-7|.
TGTGCCAGCAGCAAAAGGACAGGTGCCTCCTACGAGCAGTACTTC
CASSKRTGASYEQYF
>TRBV21-1|.|TRBJ2-1|.
TGTGCCAGCAGCCTAAAAGGGCGGGGGAGCTCCTACAATGAGCAGTTCTTC
CASSLKGRGSSYNEQFF
>TRBV6-2/TRBV6-3|.|TRBJ1-2|.
TGTGCCAGCAGTTACTCGTGGCGGGCGGATGGCTACACCTTC
CASSYSWRADGYTF
>TRBV9|.|TRBJ2-7|.
TGTGCCAGCAGCAGACAGGACACTTCCTACGAGCAGTACTTC
CASSRQDTSYEQYF
>TRBV6-5|.|TRBJ2-7|.
TGTGCCAGCAGTTACAACAGGGACTACGAGCAGTACTTC
CASSYNRDYEQYF
>TRBV5-8|.|TRBJ2-2|.
TGTGCCAGCAGCCCCTGGAAGACCGGGGAGCTGTTTTTT
CASSPWKTGELFF
>TRBV20-1|.|TRBJ1-5|.
TGCAGTGCTAGAGATCGGTTATCGGAGCCCCAGCATTTT
CSARDRLSEPQHF
>TRBV18|.|TRBJ2-5|.
TGTGCCAGCTCACTCGGACACCAAGAGACCCAGTACTTC
CASSLGHQETQYF
>TRBV12-3/TRBV12-4|.|TRBJ2-1|once
TGTGCCAGCAGTCGGGACATTTCCTACAATGAGCAGTTCTTC
CASSRDISYNEQFF
>TRBV28|.|TRBJ1-1|.
TGTGCCAGCAGTAGAGTCAGGGCAATGAACACTGAAGCTTTCTTT
CASSRVRAMNTEAFF
>TRBV27|TRBD1|TRBJ1-1|.
TGTGCCAGCAGCGCCAGACAGGGTCGATTTCAGGGCACTGAAGCTTTCTTT
CASSARQGRFQGTEAFF
>TRBV12-3/TRBV12-4|.|TRBJ2-3|.
TGTGCCAGCAGTTTAGGGCGGGCCACGTGGGCAGATACGCAGTATTTT
CASSLGRATWADTQYF
>TRBV3-1|TRBD1|TRBJ2-4|.
TGTGCCAGCAGCCGACGGACAGGGGGGGCCAAAAACATTCAGTACTTC
CASSRRTGGAKNIQYF
>TRBV5-1|.|TRBJ2-2|.
TGCGCCAGCAGCTTACAAAGAGGGGCAGACCGGAACACCGGGGAGCTGTTTTTT
CASSLQRGADRNTGELFF
>TRBV20-1|.|TRBJ2-5|.
TGCAGTGCTTACTACAGGGCCGGGGAGACCCAGTACTTC
CSAYYRAGETQYF
>TRBV5-1|TRBD2|TRBJ2-5|.
TGCGCCAGCAGCTTGGGCCCCGGGGGGGCGGAGACCCAGTACTTC
CASSLGPGGAETQYF
>TRBV12-3/TRBV12-4|.|TRBJ2-7|many
TGTGCCAGCAGTTTACTGATTTCCCCCTACGAGCAGTACTTC
CASSLLISPYEQYF
>TRBV28|.|TRBJ1-1|.
TGTGCCAGCGATACGCAGAACACTGAAGCTTTCTTT
CASDTQNTEAFF
>TRBV29-1|.|TRBJ2-7|medium-sized
TGCAGCGTCAACACTATGAGCGGAAGCTCCTACGAGCAGTACTTC
CSVNTMSGSSYEQYF
>TRBV27|.|TRBJ2-7|.
TGTGCCAGCAGTATAACAGCCACAGGGCAATACGAGCAGTACTTC
CASSITATGQYEQYF
>TRBV28|.|TRBJ2-7|few
TGTGCCAGCAGTTTGGTGGGTTTATCCTACGAGCAGTACTTC
CASSLVGLSYEQYF